A selection of T cell receptor beta chains follows, all from one sample in a study of a mutant IDH1 vaccine in newly diagnosed glioma. Data came from immunoSEQ multiplex PCR; TCRdb stores just in-frame clones and leaves some out. Among 65,000 to 70,000 clones listed, approximately 82% were seen once. The material sequenced was peripheral blood mononuclear cells (PBMCs), taken from a glioma patient treated with radiotherapy, temozolomide or both. These receptor sequences come from a woman aged 18-30 years with glioma. Some clones in this sample may be carry-over from other donors' samples. The conserved cysteine and the conserved F or W are not part of the CDR3 here. Fields, in order: J gene, V gene, CDR3 protein.

TRBJ2-2 TRBV6-1 ASSGKGTGELF
TRBJ2-1 TRBV5-4 ASSTGTNNEQF
TRBJ2-5 TRBV5-4 ASSFMTVYQETQY
TRBJ1-6 TRBV7-2 ASSLGGSVNNSPLH
TRBJ2-2 TRBV7-9 ASSPWTGNTGELF
TRBJ2-3 TRBV7-8 ASSLLRDSDTQY
TRBJ2-7 TRBV5-6 ASSLDHAGRQSYEQY
TRBJ1-1 TRBV5-5 ASSPPRNTEAF
TRBJ2-5 TRBV30 AWRRQGGQETQY
TRBJ2-7 TRBV2 ASSYPLGTGYEQY
TRBJ2-1 TRBV7-9 ASTTPGGLAEYNEQF
TRBJ2-1 TRBV9 ASSVSGQTGLAGGRGEQF